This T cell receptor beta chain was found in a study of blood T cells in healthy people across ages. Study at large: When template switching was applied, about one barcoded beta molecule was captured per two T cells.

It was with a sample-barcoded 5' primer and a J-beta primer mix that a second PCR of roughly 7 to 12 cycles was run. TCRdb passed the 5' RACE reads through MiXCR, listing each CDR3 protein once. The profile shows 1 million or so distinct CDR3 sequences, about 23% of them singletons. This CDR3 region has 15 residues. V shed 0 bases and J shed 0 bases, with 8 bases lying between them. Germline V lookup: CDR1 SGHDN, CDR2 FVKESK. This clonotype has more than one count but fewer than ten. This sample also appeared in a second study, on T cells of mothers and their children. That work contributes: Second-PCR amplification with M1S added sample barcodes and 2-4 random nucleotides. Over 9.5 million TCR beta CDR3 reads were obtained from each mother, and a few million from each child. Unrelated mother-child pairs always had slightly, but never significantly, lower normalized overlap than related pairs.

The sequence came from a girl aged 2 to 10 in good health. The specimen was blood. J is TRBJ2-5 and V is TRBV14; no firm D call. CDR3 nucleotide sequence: TGTGCCAGCAGCCAAGAATCAGGAAACCAAGAGACCCAGTACTTC. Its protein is CASSQESGNQETQYF.